This T cell receptor (beta chain) came from a study of T-cell reconstitution after alpha-beta-depleted transplantation in children. V was cut by 1 base and J by 0 bases, with 10 bases left in between. Germline CDR1 and CDR2: MGHDK and SYGVNS. CDR3 length: 15 residues. Only a few counts were recorded for this clonotype. TCRbeta library construction was performed incorporating unique molecular identifiers. One entry per CDR3 protein results from TCRdb running MiXCR on the PCR reads. In the table there are approximately 240,000 distinct CDR3 sequences, approximately 10% of which are singletons. The rearrangement links TRBV25-1 to TRBJ2-7, with a tentative D call TRBD2 (6 bases). This sequence was found in a human donor who donated a stem cell graft to a child with acute lymphoblastic leukemia. The sample in question was PBMCs from the stem cell graft donor, obtained from the stem cell graft. The CDR3 DNA sequence: TGTGCCAGCAGTGAATCAGGCGGGGCCTCCTACGAGCAGTACTTC. This gives the protein CASSESGGASYEQYF.